This TCR beta chain came from a study of beta chain features in type 1 diabetes. Whole-study findings and limits: In every one of the four CD4+ subsets, TCRB CDR3s were moderately but significantly shorter in Type 1 diabetes patients.

Notes on this clone: Antigen unknown. Germline and junction disagree at one end, which may indicate a read error.

Expressed TCRB transcripts were sequenced, since all the RNA that had been isolated was reverse transcribed. The repertoire was sequenced with immunoSEQ multiplex PCR; TCRdb's copy has only in-frame clones and lacks some. The sample contains fewer than 400,000 clones, approximately 9.9% of which appear only once. The CDR3 is 15 residues long. In germline, CDR1 is ENHRY, CDR2 SYGVKD. Sequenced: central memory CD4+ T cells from blood. The TCR was taken from a man aged 25-45 years with type 1 diabetes. V gene TRBV10-3 combines with J gene TRBJ2-6; either TRBD1 or TRBD2 may fit D (5 bases each). The CDR3 nucleotides are TGTGCCAGCAGTTTGGGGGAAACTGGGGCCAACGTCCTGACTTTC. Its protein product is CASSLGETGANVLTF.